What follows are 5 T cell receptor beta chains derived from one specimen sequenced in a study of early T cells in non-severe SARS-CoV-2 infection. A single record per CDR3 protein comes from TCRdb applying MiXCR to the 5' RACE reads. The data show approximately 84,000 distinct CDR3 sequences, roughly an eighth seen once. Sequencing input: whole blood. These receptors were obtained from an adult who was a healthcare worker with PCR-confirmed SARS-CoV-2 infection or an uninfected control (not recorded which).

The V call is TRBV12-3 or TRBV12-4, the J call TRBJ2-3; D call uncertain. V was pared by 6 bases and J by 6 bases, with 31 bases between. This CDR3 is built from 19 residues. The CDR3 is CASSRPLSSWPTSVDTQYF. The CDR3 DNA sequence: TGTGCCAGCAGCCGCCCCCTAAGTTCTTGGCCGACGTCGGTGGATACGCAGTATTTT.

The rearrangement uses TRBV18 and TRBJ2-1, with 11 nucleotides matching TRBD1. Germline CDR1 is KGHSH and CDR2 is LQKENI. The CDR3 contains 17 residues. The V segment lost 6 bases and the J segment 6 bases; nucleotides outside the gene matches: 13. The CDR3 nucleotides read TGTGCCAGCTCGTTCCTAACCCGGACAGGGGGCCTCAATGAGCAGTTCTTC. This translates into CASSFLTRTGGLNEQFF.

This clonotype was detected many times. The CDR3 spells CSVEDLTGSSYEQYF. In nucleotides, the CDR3 is TGCAGCGTTGAAGACTTAACAGGGAGCTCCTACGAGCAGTACTTC. The V gene is TRBV29-1, the J gene TRBJ2-7, with a tentative D call TRBD1 (6 bases). Trimming pared 0 bases from V and 0 bases from J, leaving 12 bases between. CDR3 length: 15 amino acids. The V gene's germline CDR1 is SQVTM and CDR2 ANQGSEA.

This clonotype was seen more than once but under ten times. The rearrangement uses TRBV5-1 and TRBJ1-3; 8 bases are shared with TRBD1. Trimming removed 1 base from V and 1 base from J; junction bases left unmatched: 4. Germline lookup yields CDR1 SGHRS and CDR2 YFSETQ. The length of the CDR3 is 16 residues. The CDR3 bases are TGCGCCAGCAGCTTGCAGGGGGCAGGATCTGGAAACACCATATATTTT. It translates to CASSLQGAGSGNTIYF.

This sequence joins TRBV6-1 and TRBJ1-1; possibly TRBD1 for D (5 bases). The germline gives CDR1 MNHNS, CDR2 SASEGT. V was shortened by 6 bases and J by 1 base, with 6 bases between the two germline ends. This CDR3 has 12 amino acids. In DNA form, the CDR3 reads TGTGCCAGCAGGGGGGGGAACACTGAAGCTTTCTTT. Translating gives CASRGGNTEAFF.